The 32 T cell receptor beta chains listed next were all sequenced from one sample in a study of blood T cells in healthy people across ages. A J-beta primer mix and a sample-barcoded 5' primer were used in a second PCR of about 7 to 11 cycles. TCRdb reprocessed the 5' RACE reads via MiXCR and lists one record per CDR3 protein. The table shows fewer than 800,000 distinct CDR3 sequences, with 20% to 25% occurring only once. Specimen: blood. The receptors derive from an older man in good health.

The chain joins TRBV28 to TRBJ2-5; 7 nucleotides match TRBD1. The V and J ends lost 5 bases and 5 bases, in that order; junction bases with no gene match: 8. The CDR3 spans 14 residues. Per the germline V gene, CDR1 is MDHEN and CDR2 is SYDVKM. The CDR3 region has the DNA TGTGCCAGCAGTACCGGGACAGTGATCGAGACCCAGTACTTC. Its translation: CASSTGTVIETQYF.

This clonotype showed up many times. The V and J genes are TRBV15 and TRBJ2-5; D gene unclear. The J call may not be correct, given that the DNA end is closer to TRBJ2-7. The CDR3 has 14 amino acids. Germline values: CDR1 LNHNV, CDR2 YYDKDF (reference sequence). The CDR3 DNA reads TGTGCCACCAGCAGAGATATCGGACCCTACGAGCAGTACTTC. This translates into CATSRDIGPYEQYF.

The sample holds many counts of this clonotype. The chain links TRBV20-1 to TRBJ2-1; 12 nucleotides match TRBD2. Germline lookup yields CDR1 DFQATT and CDR2 SNEGSKA (reference sequence). This CDR3 has 14 residues. Trimming at V came to 5 bases and at J to 5 bases, leaving 4 bases not matched to a gene. The CDR3 region is CSALGLAGNNEQFF. CDR3 nucleotides: TGCAGTGCTCTCGGACTAGCGGGAAACAATGAGCAGTTCTTC.

This chain connects TRBV28 to TRBJ2-5, with D perhaps being TRBD1 or TRBD2 (6 bases each). Gene TRBJ2-7 matches the end of the DNA better, so the J call may be wrong. The CDR3 length is 14 residues. The germline V gene has CDR1 MDHEN and CDR2 SYDVKM. CDR3 in DNA: TGTGCCAGCAGTTCTCCGGGGGCGGACTACGAGCAGTACTTC. Its translation: CASSSPGADYEQYF.

The chain combines TRBV5-1 with TRBJ2-7, with 9 bases matching TRBD2. The DNA end is more similar to TRBJ2-5, so the J call may be wrong. Germline values: CDR1 SGHRS, CDR2 YFSETQ. This CDR3 is 15 amino acids long. CDR3 DNA sequence: TGCGCCAGCAGCTTGGATGCGCGGGGGGGAGAGACCCAGTACTTC. It yields the protein CASSLDARGGETQYF.

This clonotype came up a few times. V and J are TRBV2 and TRBJ2-2; 11 positions agree with TRBD2. CDR3 length: 16 residues. V lost 0 bases to trimming and J lost 6 bases; unmatched junction nucleotides: 3. Germline values: CDR1 SNHLY, CDR2 FYNNEI. CDR3: CASSEASGRAAGELFF. In DNA form, the CDR3 reads TGTGCCAGCAGTGAAGCTAGCGGGAGGGCCGCCGGGGAGCTGTTTTTT.

About this clonotype itself: The junction departs from the called germline gene at one end, perhaps through a read error. The CDR3 is CTARQTTGAYEQYF. The CDR3 DNA follows: TGCACTGCTAGGCAGACGACTGGAGCCTACGAGCAGTACTTC. The J gene is TRBJ2-5, the V gene TRBV20-1; D is unresolved. The J call may be faulty, since TRBJ2-7 better matches the DNA end. Germline-derived CDR1 and CDR2 are DFQATT and SNEGSKA (reference sequence). The CDR3 has 14 amino acids.

This clonotype was observed a few times. This chain joins TRBV20-1 and TRBJ2-1, with D tentatively TRBD1 (6 bases). The germline gives CDR1 DFQATT, CDR2 SNEGSKA (reference sequence). V was shortened by 3 bases and J by 9 bases, with 12 bases between the two germline ends. The CDR3 totals 12 residues. The CDR3 spells CSASFGGGEQFF. The CDR3 nucleotides read TGCAGTGCTAGTTTTGGGGGCGGTGAGCAGTTCTTC.

This clonotype has a count of ten or more. This chain connects TRBV6-2 or TRBV6-3 to TRBJ2-5; D unclear. Germline values: CDR1 MNHEY, CDR2 SVGEGT. The CDR3 runs 13 residues. Trimming left V 7 bases short and J 4 bases short, with 13 bases between. CDR3 loop: CASKIDLTETQYF. CDR3 sequence (DNA): TGTGCCAGCAAAATAGATCTAACAGAGACCCAGTACTTC.

The table lists this clonotype with a few counts. This rearrangement joins TRBV11-2 to TRBJ1-3; the D is unclear. The CDR3 length is 15 residues. CDR1 and CDR2 (germline): SGHAT, FQNNGV. V was trimmed by 0 bases and J by 3 bases, leaving 9 bases between them. The DNA for the CDR3 is TGTGCCAGCAGCTTAGAGTACGGGGTTGGAAACACCATATATTTT. Translation gives CASSLEYGVGNTIYF.

This clonotype was counted at least ten times. The rearrangement links TRBV5-1 to TRBJ2-1, with 15 bases matching TRBD2. J gave up 7 bases and V 4 bases, and 3 bases lay outside the gene matches. Germline values: CDR1 SGHRS, CDR2 YFSETQ. The CDR3 is made up of 15 amino acids. This chain's CDR3 is CASSQGLAGGNEQFF. CDR3 in DNA: TGCGCCAGCAGCCAGGGACTAGCGGGAGGAAATGAGCAGTTCTTC.

This clonotype was seen more than once but under ten times. The genes are TRBV5-4 and TRBJ2-7; a possible D gene is TRBD1 (6 bases). The V and J ends lost 0 bases and 0 bases respectively, with 10 bases between them. CDR3 length: 15 amino acids. Germline CDR1 SGHNT, CDR2 YYREEE (reference sequence). The CDR3 sequence: CASSLGMGASYEQYF. CDR3 in DNA: TGTGCCAGCAGCTTGGGCATGGGGGCCTCCTACGAGCAGTACTTC.

This clonotype was seen a handful of times. This rearrangement joins TRBV20-1 to TRBJ2-7; 8 bases are shared with TRBD1. The trim removed 5 bases at V and 2 bases at J, leaving 5 bases unmatched. The CDR3 is made up of 13 amino acids. CDR1 and CDR2 from the germline V gene are DFQATT and SNEGSKA (reference sequence). The CDR3 reads CSAGQGFTYEQYF. As DNA, the CDR3 is TGCAGTGCTGGACAGGGTTTTACCTACGAGCAGTACTTC.

V is TRBV9 and J is TRBJ2-1; 8 bases are shared with TRBD2. Per the germline V gene, CDR1 is SGDLS and CDR2 is YYNGEE. CDR3 length equals 15 residues. The V segment lost 3 bases and the J segment 4 bases; nucleotides outside the gene matches: 6. The CDR3 loop reads CASSDQRGPYNEQFF. The CDR3 bases are TGTGCCAGCAGCGACCAGCGGGGGCCATACAATGAGCAGTTCTTC.

This clonotype appeared a single time. This chain connects TRBV7-9 to TRBJ2-5, with 7 nucleotides matching TRBD2. Trimming took 2 bases from V and 3 from J; bases not matched to a gene: 9. CDR3 size: 16 residues. CDR1 is SEHNR and CDR2 is FQNEAQ in the germline V gene (reference sequence). The CDR3 region is CASSLRRPGREETQYF. The CDR3 DNA sequence: TGTGCCAGCAGCTTACGACGGCCAGGGAGGGAAGAGACCCAGTACTTC.

This clonotype appeared many times. The rearrangement joins TRBV5-1 to TRBJ2-5; TRBD2 matches 10 bases. The V segment lost 0 bases and the J segment 10 bases; nucleotides outside the gene matches: 9. Germline V CDR1 and CDR2: SGHRS, YFSETQ. The CDR3 sequence is 15 residues long. CDR3 bases: TGCGCCAGCAGCTTGGAAATCGCGACTAGCGGGCTCCAGTACTTC. It translates to CASSLEIATSGLQYF.

In its sample, this clonotype was seen a few times. The rearrangement joins TRBV5-1 to TRBJ2-7; 11 nucleotides agree with TRBD1. Trimming took 3 bases from V and 5 from J; bases not matched to a gene: 4. The CDR3 sequence is 14 residues long. CDR1 and CDR2 (germline): SGHRS, YFSETQ. In nucleotides, the CDR3 is TGCGCCAGCAGCTCGGACAGGGGGCTCCACGAGCAGTACTTC. It encodes CASSSDRGLHEQYF.

This clonotype was observed a handful of times. DNA of the CDR3: TGCAGTGCTAGGGGGGTAATTGGCGGACTGAACACTGAAGCTTTCTTT. Translated: CSARGVIGGLNTEAFF. The chain links TRBV20-1 to TRBJ1-1, with D perhaps TRBD1 (5 bases). V lost 3 bases and J 0 bases, leaving 17 bases between the germline ends. The CDR3 loop spans 16 amino acids. Germline V gene sequence: CDR1 DFQATT, CDR2 SNEGSKA (reference sequence).

This clonotype occurred a few times. The V call is TRBV6-5, the J call TRBJ2-5; D remains ambiguous. The DNA end is more similar to TRBJ2-1, so the J call may be wrong. This CDR3 region has 14 residues. Germline V lookup: CDR1 MNHEY, CDR2 SVGAGI. The chain's CDR3 is CASSYDVAYNEQFF. CDR3 nucleotide sequence: TGTGCCAGCAGTTACGATGTGGCCTACAATGAGCAGTTCTTC.

This chain links TRBV12-3 or TRBV12-4 with TRBJ2-6; D call uncertain. This CDR3 has 14 amino acids. V lost 5 bases and J 2 bases, leaving 7 bases between the germline ends. This CDR3 reads CASSPRPGANVLTF. CDR3 coding DNA: TGTGCCAGCAGTCCCCGACCTGGGGCCAACGTCCTGACTTTC.

V is TRBV18 and J is TRBJ2-3; D is unclear. The V gene's germline CDR1 is KGHSH and CDR2 LQKENI. V was shortened by 6 bases and J by 4 bases, with 14 bases between the two germline ends. CDR3 length equals 14 residues. The CDR3 sequence: CASSHMEHADTQYF. CDR3 bases: TGTGCCAGCTCGCACATGGAGCACGCAGATACGCAGTATTTT.

The chain has TRBV10-3 and TRBJ2-4; TRBD1 might be the D (5 bases). There are 14 residues in the CDR3. V was shortened by 2 bases and J by 5 bases, with 10 bases between the two germline ends. Germline CDR1 is ENHRY and CDR2 is SYGVKD. The CDR3 is CAISEVGRENIQYF. CDR3 sequence (DNA): TGTGCCATCAGTGAGGTTGGCAGGGAAAACATTCAGTACTTC.

Ten or more counts support this clonotype. This chain links TRBV5-1 with TRBJ2-3, with TRBD2 matching 8 bases. Germline CDR1 SGHRS, CDR2 YFSETQ. The trim removed 4 bases at V and 2 bases at J, leaving 9 bases unmatched. This CDR3 has 16 amino acids. The CDR3 coding sequence is TGCGCCAGCAGCCCCCGACTAGCGAGTACCACAGATACGCAGTATTTT. It translates to CASSPRLASTTDTQYF.

This clonotype has more than one count but fewer than ten. Compared with germline, one end of the junction differs, possibly owing to a read error. The CDR3 DNA is TGCAGCGTCGAAGCTCTACGGGAAGGGGGCACAGATACGCAGTATTTT. Its protein product is CSVEALREGGTDTQYF. V usage is TRBV29-1 and J usage is TRBJ2-3; the D gene could be TRBD1 or TRBD2 (5 bases each). The CDR3 totals 16 residues. Germline V gene sequence: CDR1 SQVTM, CDR2 ANQGSEA.

J is TRBJ2-7 and V is TRBV5-1; possibly TRBD2 for D (5 bases). CDR1 SGHRS and CDR2 YFSETQ come from the germline V gene. The CDR3 is 15 amino acids. Trimming cost V 0 bases and J 0 bases, with 10 bases left between them. This CDR3 is CASSLGAGDSYEQYF. CDR3 DNA: TGCGCCAGCAGCTTGGGGGCGGGTGACTCCTACGAGCAGTACTTC.

This clonotype showed up just once. As DNA, the CDR3 is TGCAGTGCCCTATTGGGGAGTAGCTCCAATGAGCAGTTCTTC. Residues: CSALLGSSSNEQFF. The chain couples TRBV20-1 to TRBJ2-1, with D perhaps matching TRBD2 (5 bases). Trimming removed 6 bases from V and 6 bases from J, with 18 bases in between. CDR1 and CDR2 (germline): DFQATT, SNEGSKA (reference sequence). This CDR3 region has 14 residues.

The chain combines TRBV11-2 with TRBJ2-2; the D gene is possibly TRBD2 (5 bases). The ends were cut back, 1 base at V and 5 bases at J, with 23 bases in the middle. There are 19 residues in the CDR3. Germline V gene data show CDR1 as SGHAT and CDR2 as FQNNGV. The CDR3: CASSLGTGSRISATGELFF. The CDR3 bases are TGTGCCAGCAGCTTAGGCACGGGAAGCCGGATTAGCGCGACCGGGGAGCTGTTTTTT. Supplemented by reference TRBV11-2 and TRBJ2-2, the full variable domain reads EAGVAQSPRYKIIEKRQSVAFWCNPISGHATLYWYQQILGQGPKLLIQFQNNGVVDDSQLPKDRFSAERLKGVDSTLKIQPAKLEDSAVYLCASSLGTGSRISATGELFFGEGSRLTVL.

In this sample, this clonotype turned up a few times. The chain carries TRBV20-1 and TRBJ2-5; D might be TRBD2 (5 bases). The CDR3 is 14 amino acids. V lost 1 base, J lost 5 bases, and 14 bases lay in between. CDR1 is DFQATT and CDR2 is SNEGSKA in the germline V gene (reference sequence). The CDR3 protein is CSARGASRKETQYF. CDR3 nucleotide sequence: TGCAGTGCTAGAGGGGCTAGCAGGAAGGAGACCCAGTACTTC.

This clonotype turned up a few times. The gene calls are TRBV5-1 and TRBJ1-4, with D unresolved. Germline assignment: CDR1 SGHRS and CDR2 YFSETQ. V shed 0 bases and J shed 2 bases, with 8 bases lying between them. The CDR3 consists of 15 residues. This CDR3 is CASSLDVGTNEKLFF. The CDR3 DNA is TGCGCCAGCAGCTTGGATGTGGGGACTAATGAAAAACTGTTTTTT.

This rearrangement joins TRBV7-2 to TRBJ2-2; the match to TRBD1 covers 7 bases. The V gene end was trimmed by 5 bases and the J gene end by 3 bases; junction bases not matched to a gene: 6. Germline V gene sequence: CDR1 SGHTA, CDR2 FQGNSA. This CDR3 contains 15 residues. CDR3 in amino acids: CASSKDRAYTGELFF. In DNA, the CDR3 is TGTGCCAGCAGCAAAGACAGGGCCTACACCGGGGAGCTGTTTTTT.

The chain couples TRBV3-1 to TRBJ2-5; 9 bases are a match to TRBD1. CDR3 length: 18 residues. In germline, CDR1 is LGHDT, CDR2 YNNKEL (reference sequence). The J segment lost 5 bases and the V segment lost 3 bases, leaving 16 bases of the junction unmatched. The CDR3 region has the DNA TGTGCCAGCAGCCAGGCGGGATATACAGGGGGCGCTTCGGAGACCCAGTACTTC. Translating it yields CASSQAGYTGGASETQYF.

This clonotype has just one count. The V call is TRBV5-1, the J call TRBJ1-4; unclear D gene. V was clipped by 4 bases and J by 6 bases, with 16 bases between them. CDR1 SGHRS and CDR2 YFSETQ come from the germline V gene. The CDR3 is made up of 15 amino acids. CDR3 sequence (DNA): TGCGCCAGCAGCCCAATAGGAGGGTTAGATGAAAAACTGTTTTTT. This encodes CASSPIGGLDEKLFF.